The rows below give T cell receptor beta chains drawn from one sample of a study of cytomegalovirus exposure and HLA in healthy donors. Assay: immunoSEQ multiplex PCR; the TCRdb copy retains only in-frame clones and omits some. Among around 150,000 clones listed, approximately 79% were seen once. Sequencing was carried out using PBMCs. These TCRs come from a man aged 40-50 years in good health and CMV-seropositive. CDR3s leave out the opening cysteine and the closing phenylalanine or tryptophan.

TRBJ2-7,TRBV4-3,11,ASSQDIAYEQY
TRBJ2-1,TRBV4-2,16,ASSQATAFGLAGNEQF
TRBJ2-2,TRBV7-6,13,ASSEGGASTGELF
TRBJ2-6,TRBV6-1,12,AGGGTLGANVLT
TRBJ2-1,TRBV5-8,13,ASSLAGVSYNEQF
TRBJ1-4,TRBV5-4,13,ASSLEQGRNEKLF
TRBJ1-1,TRBV18,13,ASSLQGARDNEAF
TRBJ2-5,TRBV4-2,12,ASSQTVGKETQY
TRBJ2-7,TRBV5-1,14,ASSLWDSPTVREQY
TRBJ2-1,TRBV19,15,ASSILPGQGIDNEQF
TRBJ1-1,TRBV7-2,9,ASSLGGSAF
TRBJ1-2,TRBV5-6,14,ASSLGAGQPSRGYT
TRBJ2-5,TRBV7-2,12,ASSLYLVGETQY
TRBJ1-2,TRBV9,15,ASSPGTGIRLDYGYT
TRBJ1-2,TRBV4-2,13,ASSQDAAINYGYT
TRBJ2-5,TRBV9,14,ASSVVAGGKGETQY
TRBJ1-3,TRBV27,13,ASSLQGRSGNTIY
TRBJ1-1,TRBV2,12,ASSEHRGLTEAF
TRBJ2-2,TRBV5-1,10,ASSPPAGELF
TRBJ1-3,TRBV4-2,10,ACRGAGNTIY
TRBJ2-3,TRBV6-4,13,ASSPTSGVFDTQY
TRBJ1-6,TRBV30,13,AWSVGTGPNSPLH
TRBJ1-2,TRBV19,11,ASSIGGFYGYT
TRBJ2-3,TRBV5-6,12,ASSLVAGPDTQY
TRBJ1-4,TRBV7-2,12,ASSHPRDTEKLF
TRBJ2-7,TRBV4-2,14,ASSSPPGGGSYEQY